These 20 T cell receptor beta chains were sequenced from one sample in a study of response to subunit inactivated influenza vaccine. MiXCR, applied by TCRdb to the RT-PCR reads, yields one record per CDR3 protein. The table has approximately 480,000 distinct CDR3 sequences, approximately 9.9% seen once. The material was PBMCs from blood, obtained roughly 6 weeks after vaccination. All receptors come from a man aged 45-60 years who received an inactivated influenza vaccine.

This clonotype was counted between two and nine times. The rearrangement links TRBV7-9 to TRBJ1-1; 7 bases match TRBD1. Germline V gives CDR1 SEHNR, CDR2 FQNEAQ (reference sequence). The J segment lost 4 bases and the V segment lost 1 base, leaving 6 bases of the junction unmatched. This CDR3 contains 15 residues. The CDR3 here is CASSLETGRSTEAFF. The CDR3 DNA reads as TGTGCCAGCAGCTTAGAGACAGGGCGTAGCACTGAAGCTTTCTTT.

The rearrangement links TRBV4-2 to TRBJ2-3; no firm D call. The germline gives CDR1 LGHNA, CDR2 YNFKEQ. V lost 8 bases, J lost 6 bases, and 12 bases lay in between. The CDR3 runs to 12 residues. In DNA, the CDR3 is TGTGCCAGCGGCCCCGGGCTGGATACGCAGTATTTT. Amino acid sequence: CASGPGLDTQYF.

J is TRBJ2-2 and V is TRBV28, with 16 bases matching TRBD2. Germline trimming cut 4 bases from V and 0 bases from J; bases unmatched to any gene: 5. The CDR3 has 19 residues. Per germline, CDR1 MDHEN and CDR2 SYDVKM. The CDR3 sequence: CASSYPGLAGGPNTGELFF. The CDR3 DNA reads TGTGCCAGCAGTTATCCGGGACTAGCGGGGGGGCCGAACACCGGGGAGCTGTTTTTT.

This clonotype has a count of ten or more. The gene calls are TRBV9 and TRBJ2-5, with D hard to call. Looked up from germline, CDR1 is SGDLS and CDR2 is YYNGEE. V lost 4 bases and J 5 bases, leaving 12 bases between the germline ends. CDR3 length: 13 amino acids. The CDR3 loop is CASSRTGSETQYF. The CDR3 nucleotides read TGTGCCAGCAGCCGTACCGGCTCCGAGACCCAGTACTTC.

V and J are TRBV20-1 and TRBJ2-1; no clear D gene. Trimming shortened V by 1 base and J by 10 bases, and 11 bases separated the two germline ends. CDR3 size: 12 residues. Germline CDR1 and CDR2: DFQATT and SNEGSKA (reference sequence). In DNA form, the CDR3 reads TGCAGTGCTAGAGTGGTCTTGGGGGAGCAGTTCTTC. Encoded protein: CSARVVLGEQFF.

The chain employs TRBV7-2 and TRBJ2-7; D is uncertain. The V gene's germline CDR1 is SGHTA and CDR2 FQGNSA. Trimming shortened V by 0 bases and J by 2 bases, and 8 bases separated the two germline ends. The CDR3 extends over 14 amino acids. CDR3 amino acids: CASSLATGTYEQYF. CDR3 nucleotide sequence: TGTGCCAGCAGCTTAGCGACCGGTACCTACGAGCAGTACTTC.

The rearrangement joins TRBV20-1 to TRBJ2-7, with D perhaps being TRBD1 or TRBD2 (5 bases each). Germline CDR1 reads DFQATT; CDR2 reads SNEGSKA (reference sequence). The CDR3 is 13 amino acids. The CDR3 region has the DNA TGCAGCCCTCGCGAGGGGTTTCCCTACGAGCAGTACTTC. This sequence encodes CSPREGFPYEQYF.

This clonotype was counted ten times or more. The chain links TRBV24-1 to TRBJ2-3; 8 bases are shared with TRBD2. The CDR3 is 13 amino acids. CDR1 is KGHDR and CDR2 is SFDVKD in the germline V gene. Trimming cost V 8 bases and J 9 bases; bases outside gene matches: 9. This chain's CDR3 is CATKAGGDVTQYF. The CDR3 DNA reads TGTGCCACCAAGGCGGGAGGTGATGTAACGCAGTATTTT.

This clonotype was seen more than once but under ten times. The chain links TRBV5-1 to TRBJ2-1, with TRBD2 identical over 10 bases. The junction had 10 bases not matched to a gene; V was cut back by 0 bases and J by 4 bases. The CDR3 is 18 amino acids. Germline V gives CDR1 SGHRS, CDR2 YFSETQ. The CDR3, as DNA: TGCGCCAGCAGCTTGGGCGCTAGCGGGGGAGCCTCTTACAATGAGCAGTTCTTC. Translated, it gives CASSLGASGGASYNEQFF.

This rearrangement joins TRBV4-2 to TRBJ1-5, with D unclear. Germline assignment: CDR1 LGHNA and CDR2 YNFKEQ. The ends were cut back, 5 bases at V and 3 bases at J, with 11 bases in the middle. CDR3 length: 14 residues. DNA of the CDR3: TGTGCCAGCAGCGTATCTACGTACAATCAGCCCCAGCATTTT. Its translation is CASSVSTYNQPQHF.

The sample holds a few counts of this clonotype. The chain employs TRBV5-1 and TRBJ1-2, with unresolved D. This CDR3 spans 14 amino acids. Germline V gene sequence: CDR1 SGHRS, CDR2 YFSETQ. V lost 0 bases, J lost 6 bases, and 12 bases lay in between. The CDR3 DNA reads TGCGCCAGCAGCTTGGTGGACCCAAGGGATGGCTACACCTTC. Its translation is CASSLVDPRDGYTF. The full variable domain, rest sourced from reference TRBV5-1 and TRBJ1-2, is KAGVTQTPRYLIKTRGQQVTLSCSPISGHRSVSWYQQTPGQGLQFLFEYFSETQRNKGNFPGRFSGRQFSNSRSEMNVSTLELGDSALYLCASSLVDPRDGYTFGSGTRLTVV.

This clonotype was observed a single time. One end of the junction fails to match germline, which may point to a read error. The rearrangement links TRBV20-1 to TRBJ1-3, with TRBD1 identical over 11 bases. Germline V CDR1 and CDR2: DFQATT, SNEGSKA (reference sequence). The CDR3 runs to 18 residues. CDR3 sequence reads: CSARGDGTGGRPGNTIYF. CDR3 sequence (DNA): TGCAGTGCCAGAGGGGACGGGACAGGGGGGAGACCTGGAAACACCATATATTTT.

This clonotype turned up a few times. J is TRBJ2-2 and V is TRBV24-1; D not certain. CDR3 length equals 15 residues. Germline CDR1 and CDR2: KGHDR and SFDVKD. The V end lost 0 bases, the J end lost 4 bases, and 8 bases lay between the germline ends. In DNA, the CDR3 is TGTGCCACCAGTGATTTGGGCGGTTCCACCGGGGAGCTGTTTTTT. It encodes CATSDLGGSTGELFF.

A remark on this clonotype: At one end, the junction sequence differs from germline, possibly due to a read error. The CDR3 nucleotides read TGCGCCAGCAGGACCCCTGGGGCCAGCGTCCTGACTTTC. Residues: CASRTPGASVLTF. V gene TRBV10-2 combines with J gene TRBJ2-6; a possible D gene is TRBD1 (5 bases). CDR1 is WSHSY, CDR2 SAAADI, per germline. The length of the CDR3 is 13 residues.

The chain links TRBV20-1 to TRBJ2-5, with 7 bases that match TRBD2. Germline V CDR1 and CDR2: DFQATT, SNEGSKA (reference sequence). The length of the CDR3 is 16 residues. V trimming: 0 bases; J trimming: 3 bases; junction bases outside the gene matches: 10. The DNA for the CDR3 is TGCAGTGCTAGAGATCTACAGCGGGGAAACGAAGAGACCCAGTACTTC. This sequence encodes CSARDLQRGNEETQYF.

The chain recombines TRBV12-3 or TRBV12-4 with TRBJ1-4; TRBD1 aligns across 9 bases. The CDR3 has 15 residues. The J segment lost 8 bases and the V segment lost 3 bases, leaving 7 bases of the junction unmatched. In DNA, the CDR3 is TGTGCCAGCAGTTTTAGGACAGGGGCTTCGGAAAAACTGTTTTTT. It translates to CASSFRTGASEKLFF.

This clonotype was counted ten times or more. J is TRBJ2-7 and V is TRBV12-3 or TRBV12-4; the D gene is possibly TRBD1 (6 bases). With 6 bases removed from V and 4 bases from J, the gap between germline ends came to 16 bases. The CDR3 contains 14 residues. CDR3 in DNA: TGTGCCAGCAGCCCGGACAGCCTCCCGTACGAGCAGTACTTC. Translation gives CASSPDSLPYEQYF.

The sample holds a few counts of this clonotype. The chain links TRBV5-5 to TRBJ2-5, with D perhaps matching TRBD1 (6 bases). Germline loops: CDR1 SGHKS, CDR2 YYEKEE (reference sequence). The CDR3 covers 16 residues. Deletions cut 2 bases from V and 0 bases from J, with 14 bases between. The CDR3 is CASSFSGRGYQETQYF. The CDR3 nucleotides are TGTGCCAGCAGCTTTTCGGGCAGGGGTTACCAAGAGACCCAGTACTTC. Combining the CDR3 with reference TRBV5-5 and TRBJ2-5 gives the whole variable domain DAGVTQSPTHLIKTRGQQVTLRCSPISGHKSVSWYQQVLGQGPQFIFQYYEKEERGRGNFPDRFSARQFPNYSSELNVNALLLGDSALYLCASSFSGRGYQETQYFGPGTRLLVL.

This clonotype has only a few counts. The chain carries TRBV7-2 and TRBJ2-5; D remains unclear. CDR1 and CDR2 from the germline V gene are SGHTA and FQGNSA. The CDR3 runs 13 residues. Deletions cut 5 bases from V and 2 bases from J, with 9 bases between. The CDR3 sequence is CASSKWQQETQYF. CDR3 in DNA: TGTGCCAGCAGCAAGTGGCAGCAAGAGACCCAGTACTTC.

This clonotype was seen a few times. This chain's CDR3 is CASSLVQVKNEQFF. The DNA for the CDR3 is TGTGCCAGCAGCTTAGTACAGGTGAAAAATGAGCAGTTCTTC. The chain joins TRBV7-9 to TRBJ2-1; perhaps TRBD1 as D (5 bases). The germline V and J ends were trimmed by 1 base and 7 bases, with 11 bases remaining between them. This CDR3 has 14 amino acids. Germline V gene sequence: CDR1 SEHNR, CDR2 FQNEAQ (reference sequence).